This entry describes one T cell receptor beta chain. This record comes from a study of OX40 agonist ivuxolimab in advanced cancers. Some clones are missing from TCRdb's copy, which holds only in-frame ones; the method was immunoSEQ multiplex PCR. The table records 45,000 to 70,000 clones, roughly 90% of them present only once. CDR1 SGHRS and CDR2 YFSETQ come from the germline V gene. V gave up 0 bases and J gave up 0 bases, with 13 bases separating them. The CDR3 totals 17 residues. Material: CD4+ or CD8+ T cells sorted from blood, obtained in a trial of the OX40 agonist ivuxolimab. The rearrangement joins TRBV5-1 to TRBJ2-1; possibly TRBD2 for D (6 bases). This receptor was obtained from an adult with an advanced solid tumor such as melanoma, head and neck, liver or kidney cancer. In nucleotides, the CDR3 is TGCGCCAGCAGCTTGGTCGGGACTTCTGGCTCCTACAATGAGCAGTTCTTC. Amino acids: CASSLVGTSGSYNEQFF. The full variable domain, its missing parts supplied by reference TRBV5-1 and TRBJ2-1, is KAGVTQTPRYLIKTRGQQVTLSCSPISGHRSVSWYQQTPGQGLQFLFEYFSETQRNKGNFPGRFSGRQFSNSRSEMNVSTLELGDSALYLCASSLVGTSGSYNEQFFGPGTRLTVL.